These 5 T cell receptor beta chains were sequenced from one sample in a study of cytomegalovirus exposure and HLA in healthy donors. The PCR ran on 60 Vbeta and 13 Jbeta primers. Using immunoSEQ multiplex PCR, the repertoire was profiled, and TCRdb retains in-frame clones only, with some absent. The sample lists approximately 160,000 clones, about three quarters seen once, with 2.6% in the top ten. Sequencing was carried out using PBMCs. The receptors shown here come from a woman in her 40s in good health and CMV-seropositive.

CDR3 nucleotide sequence: TGTGCCAGCAGCGGCCCGGGACAGGGGTCTGACACCGGGGAGCTGTTTTTT. Its translation is CASSGPGQGSDTGELFF. The V call is TRBV5-5, the J call TRBJ2-2; the match to TRBD1 covers 10 bases. V lost 4 bases to trimming and J lost 3 bases; unmatched junction nucleotides: 9. CDR3 length: 17 amino acids. The germline gives CDR1 SGHKS, CDR2 YYEKEE (reference sequence).

V usage is TRBV7-9 and J usage is TRBJ2-1, with 9 bases identical to TRBD1. Germline V gene sequence: CDR1 SEHNR, CDR2 FQNEAQ (reference sequence). CDR3 size: 14 residues. V lost 3 bases and J lost 5; bases outside the gene matches: 2. CDR3 in DNA: TGTGCCAGCAGCTTGGGACAGGGTGACAATGAGCAGTTCTTC. The encoded protein is CASSLGQGDNEQFF.

The chain has TRBV27 and TRBJ1-2; 10 bases line up with TRBD1. Germline V gene data show CDR1 as MNHEY and CDR2 as SMNVEV (reference sequence). This CDR3 spans 16 amino acids. The V gene end was trimmed by 6 bases and the J gene end by 2 bases; junction bases not matched to a gene: 9. As DNA, the CDR3 is TGTGCCAGCAGGATTCCCGGGACAGGGGCCAACTATGGCTACACCTTC. Amino acid sequence: CASRIPGTGANYGYTF.

The chain links TRBV5-1 to TRBJ2-6, with D uncertain. V dropped 1 base and J dropped 0 bases, with 5 bases sitting between them. The V gene's germline CDR1 is SGHRS and CDR2 YFSETQ. The CDR3 extends over 15 amino acids. CDR3 bases: TGCGCCAGCAGCTTGCTTTTCTCTGGGGCCAACGTCCTGACTTTC. As protein: CASSLLFSGANVLTF. Full variable domain (remainder filled in from reference TRBV5-1 and TRBJ2-6): KAGVTQTPRYLIKTRGQQVTLSCSPISGHRSVSWYQQTPGQGLQFLFEYFSETQRNKGNFPGRFSGRQFSNSRSEMNVSTLELGDSALYLCASSLLFSGANVLTFGAGSRLTVL.

The chain joins TRBV2 to TRBJ2-1; D might be TRBD2 (5 bases). V was pared by 1 base and J by 5 bases, with 15 bases between. This CDR3 has 16 amino acids. Germline lookup yields CDR1 SNHLY and CDR2 FYNNEI. The CDR3: CASSEVRPGGNNEQFF. CDR3 DNA sequence: TGTGCCAGCAGTGAAGTCCGACCCGGAGGCAACAATGAGCAGTTCTTC. Drawing the rest from reference TRBV2 and TRBJ2-1, the complete variable domain is EPEVTQTPSHQVTQMGQEVILRCVPISNHLYFYWYRQILGQKVEFLVSFYNNEISEKSEIFDDQFSVERPDGSNFTLKIRSTKLEDSAMYFCASSEVRPGGNNEQFFGPGTRLTVL.